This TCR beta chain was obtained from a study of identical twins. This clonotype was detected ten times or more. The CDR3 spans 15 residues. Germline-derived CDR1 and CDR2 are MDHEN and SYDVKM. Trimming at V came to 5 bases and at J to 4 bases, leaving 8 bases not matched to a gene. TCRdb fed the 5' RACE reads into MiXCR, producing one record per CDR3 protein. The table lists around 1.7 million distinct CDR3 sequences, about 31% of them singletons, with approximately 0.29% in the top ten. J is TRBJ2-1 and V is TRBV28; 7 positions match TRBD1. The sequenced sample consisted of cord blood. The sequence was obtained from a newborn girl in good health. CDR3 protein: CASSRPGQRYNEQFF. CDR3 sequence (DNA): TGTGCCAGCAGTAGACCGGGACAGAGGTACAATGAGCAGTTCTTC.